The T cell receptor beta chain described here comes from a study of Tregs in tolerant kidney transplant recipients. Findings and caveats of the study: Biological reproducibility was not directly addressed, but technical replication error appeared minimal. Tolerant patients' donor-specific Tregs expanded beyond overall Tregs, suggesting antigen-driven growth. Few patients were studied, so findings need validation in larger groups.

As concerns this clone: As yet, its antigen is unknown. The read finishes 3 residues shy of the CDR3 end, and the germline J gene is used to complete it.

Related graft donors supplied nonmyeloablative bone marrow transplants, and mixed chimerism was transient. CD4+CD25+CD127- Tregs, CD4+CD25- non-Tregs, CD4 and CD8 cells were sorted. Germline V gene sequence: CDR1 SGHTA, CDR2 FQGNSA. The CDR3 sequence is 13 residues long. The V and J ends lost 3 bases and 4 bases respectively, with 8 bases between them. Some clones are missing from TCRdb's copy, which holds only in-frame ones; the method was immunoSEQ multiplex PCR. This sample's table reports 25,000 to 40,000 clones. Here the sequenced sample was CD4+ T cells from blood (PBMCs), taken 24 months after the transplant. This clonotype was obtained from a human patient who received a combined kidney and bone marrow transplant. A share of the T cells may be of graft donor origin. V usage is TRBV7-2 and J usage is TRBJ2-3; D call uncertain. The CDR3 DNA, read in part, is TGTGCCAGCAGCTTTGCCGTAGCAGATACG. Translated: CASSFAVADT. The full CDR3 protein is CASSFAVADTQYF.